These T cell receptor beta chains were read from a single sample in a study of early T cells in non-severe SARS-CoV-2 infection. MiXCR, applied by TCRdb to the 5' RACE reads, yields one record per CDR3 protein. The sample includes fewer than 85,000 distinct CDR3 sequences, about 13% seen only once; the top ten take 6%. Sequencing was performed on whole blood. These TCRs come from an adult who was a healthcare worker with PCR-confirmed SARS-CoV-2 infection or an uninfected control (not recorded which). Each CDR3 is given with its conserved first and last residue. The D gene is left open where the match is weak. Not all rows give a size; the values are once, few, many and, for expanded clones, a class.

cdr3_nt: TGTGCCAGCAGCAGCCGGGACAGGGGGAACGAGCAGTACTTC
cdr3_aa: CASSSRDRGNEQYF
clone_size: NA
d_call: TRBD1
v_call: TRBV7-9
j_call: TRBJ2-7

cdr3_nt: TGTGCCAGCATAGGGGGTGGGACTGAAGCTTTCTTT
cdr3_aa: CASIGGGTEAFF
clone_size: few
d_call: NA
v_call: TRBV28
j_call: TRBJ1-1

cdr3_nt: TGTGCCAGCAGCCCCCGCCCAGGGGATACCACTGAAGCTTTCTTT
cdr3_aa: CASSPRPGDTTEAFF
clone_size: few
d_call: NA
v_call: TRBV9
j_call: TRBJ1-1

cdr3_nt: TGCAGCGTTGTCCGGCAGGGGACGACCTATGGCTACACCTTC
cdr3_aa: CSVVRQGTTYGYTF
clone_size: few
d_call: NA
v_call: TRBV29-1
j_call: TRBJ1-2

cdr3_nt: TGTGCCAGCAGTTTATTATTATCGGGGGCCGGAAACACCATATATTTT
cdr3_aa: CASSLLLSGAGNTIYF
clone_size: few
d_call: NA
v_call: TRBV28
j_call: TRBJ1-3

cdr3_nt: TGTGCCAGCAGTGTAGACAGGGTCGGGGCAGATACGCAGTATTTT
cdr3_aa: CASSVDRVGADTQYF
clone_size: many
d_call: TRBD1
v_call: TRBV6-1
j_call: TRBJ2-3

cdr3_nt: TGTGCCAGCAGGCCTACAGGGGGCCCCGGGGAGCTGTTTTTT
cdr3_aa: CASRPTGGPGELFF
clone_size: NA
d_call: TRBD1
v_call: TRBV2
j_call: TRBJ2-2

cdr3_nt: TGTGCCAGCAGTTACGAGGGGGATCGGAACGAGCAGTACTTC
cdr3_aa: CASSYEGDRNEQYF
clone_size: NA
d_call: NA
v_call: TRBV6-5
j_call: TRBJ2-7

cdr3_nt: TGTGCCAGCAGCCAAGCCCGCACGGGGGGCTACACCTTC
cdr3_aa: CASSQARTGGYTF
clone_size: NA
d_call: NA
v_call: TRBV3-1
j_call: TRBJ1-2

cdr3_nt: TGCGCCAGTGGGCGGGAGACCTACAATGAGCAGTTCTTC
cdr3_aa: CASGRETYNEQFF
clone_size: NA
d_call: TRBD2
v_call: TRBV5-1
j_call: TRBJ2-1

cdr3_nt: TGTGCCAGCACCCGGGGAGGGGACTTCCTTCAGCCCCAGCATTTT
cdr3_aa: CASTRGGDFLQPQHF
clone_size: few
d_call: NA
v_call: TRBV12-3/TRBV12-4
j_call: TRBJ1-5

cdr3_nt: TGTGCCAGCAGTCGGACTGGACAGATCTCTGGAAACACCATATATTTT
cdr3_aa: CASSRTGQISGNTIYF
clone_size: many
d_call: NA
v_call: TRBV12-3/TRBV12-4
j_call: TRBJ1-3

cdr3_nt: TGTGCCAGCAGCCAAGACCAGGCGCTCCTAGCCAAAAACATTCAGTACTTC
cdr3_aa: CASSQDQALLAKNIQYF
clone_size: NA
d_call: NA
v_call: TRBV3-1
j_call: TRBJ2-4

cdr3_nt: TGTGCCAGCAGCCTTACAGGCTACGAGCAGTACTTC
cdr3_aa: CASSLTGYEQYF
clone_size: many
d_call: NA
v_call: TRBV11-1
j_call: TRBJ2-7

cdr3_nt: TGTGCCAGCAGTTACTCGAGAGCGGGAGGGCCTACAGATACGCAGTATTTT
cdr3_aa: CASSYSRAGGPTDTQYF
clone_size: many
d_call: TRBD2
v_call: TRBV6-5
j_call: TRBJ2-3

cdr3_nt: TGCAGTGCTAGAAGCCCCAGCGGGGGCTCCTACAATGAGCAGTTCTTC
cdr3_aa: CSARSPSGGSYNEQFF
clone_size: NA
d_call: TRBD2
v_call: TRBV20-1
j_call: TRBJ2-1

cdr3_nt: TGCGCCAGCAGCCTCAGTTTTTTAGCGGGGGGCCGGGATACGCAGTATTTT
cdr3_aa: CASSLSFLAGGRDTQYF
clone_size: few
d_call: TRBD2
v_call: TRBV4-1
j_call: TRBJ2-3

cdr3_nt: TGTGCCAGCAGCTCTTGGACTACTAGCGGCTCCTACAATGAGCAGTTCTTC
cdr3_aa: CASSSWTTSGSYNEQFF
clone_size: few
d_call: TRBD2
v_call: TRBV7-6
j_call: TRBJ2-1

cdr3_nt: TGTGCCAGCTCACCAAAAGAGACCCAGTACTTC
cdr3_aa: CASSPKETQYF
clone_size: few
d_call: NA
v_call: TRBV18
j_call: TRBJ2-5

cdr3_nt: TGCAGCGTTGAAGGGCCCGGGGGCGAGCAGTACTTC
cdr3_aa: CSVEGPGGEQYF
clone_size: NA
d_call: NA
v_call: TRBV29-1
j_call: TRBJ2-7

cdr3_nt: TGTGCCAGCAACAGACTAGCGGGCACCGGGGAGCTGTTTTTT
cdr3_aa: CASNRLAGTGELFF
clone_size: few
d_call: TRBD2
v_call: TRBV14
j_call: TRBJ2-2

cdr3_nt: TGCGCCAGCAGTGGGGATGGGGTCCCCCTGGGGAATGAGCAGTTCTTC
cdr3_aa: CASSGDGVPLGNEQFF
clone_size: NA
d_call: NA
v_call: TRBV10-2
j_call: TRBJ2-1

cdr3_nt: TGTGCCAGCAGTGAAGGGACAGCACGCTACGAGCAGTACTTC
cdr3_aa: CASSEGTARYEQYF
clone_size: NA
d_call: NA
v_call: TRBV6-1
j_call: TRBJ2-7

cdr3_nt: TGCGCCAGCAGCTTGCCGGGGGGAGCTGAAAAACTGTTTTTT
cdr3_aa: CASSLPGGAEKLFF
clone_size: NA
d_call: NA
v_call: TRBV5-1
j_call: TRBJ1-4

cdr3_nt: TGTGCCAGCAGCACATTTGGGGGAGCAGAGACCCAGTACTTC
cdr3_aa: CASSTFGGAETQYF
clone_size: many
d_call: NA
v_call: TRBV7-2
j_call: TRBJ2-5

cdr3_nt: TGTGCCATCAGTGGGGGAAAGTCCTTCACTGAAGCTTTCTTT
cdr3_aa: CAISGGKSFTEAFF
clone_size: NA
d_call: NA
v_call: TRBV10-3
j_call: TRBJ1-1

cdr3_nt: TGTGCCAGCAGCTTAAAAGCGGGAGCCACAGATACGCAGTATTTT
cdr3_aa: CASSLKAGATDTQYF
clone_size: few
d_call: TRBD2
v_call: TRBV11-2
j_call: TRBJ2-3

cdr3_nt: TGCGCCAGCAGCCAAGCGGGACTAGCGGGAGCAAGGGGTGAGCAGTTCTTC
cdr3_aa: CASSQAGLAGARGEQFF
clone_size: few
d_call: TRBD2
v_call: TRBV4-1
j_call: TRBJ2-1

cdr3_nt: TGCAGCGTTACGCTATCCTACAATGAGCAGTTCTTC
cdr3_aa: CSVTLSYNEQFF
clone_size: few
d_call: NA
v_call: TRBV29-1
j_call: TRBJ2-1

cdr3_nt: TGTGCCAGCAGCGCGAAAGACAGGAATATCTACGAGCAGTACTTC
cdr3_aa: CASSAKDRNIYEQYF
clone_size: NA
d_call: NA
v_call: TRBV12-3/TRBV12-4
j_call: TRBJ2-7

cdr3_nt: TGTGCCAGCAGCCAAGTGGAAGGCCGCTCTGGAAACACCATATATTTT
cdr3_aa: CASSQVEGRSGNTIYF
clone_size: many
d_call: NA
v_call: TRBV4-2
j_call: TRBJ1-3

cdr3_nt: TGTGCCAGCAGCTTAGCGGTGGGGGTTGGCACTGAAGCTTTCTTT
cdr3_aa: CASSLAVGVGTEAFF
clone_size: many
d_call: NA
v_call: TRBV7-6
j_call: TRBJ1-1

cdr3_nt: TGTGCCAGCAGCTTAGTCAAGGGCTCCTACGAGCAGTACTTC
cdr3_aa: CASSLVKGSYEQYF
clone_size: few
d_call: NA
v_call: TRBV7-2
j_call: TRBJ2-7

cdr3_nt: TGTGCCAGCAGCCCGGGACAGGGGTGGACAGATACGCAGTATTTT
cdr3_aa: CASSPGQGWTDTQYF
clone_size: NA
d_call: TRBD1
v_call: TRBV5-5
j_call: TRBJ2-3

cdr3_nt: TGCGCCAGCAGCTTGTTAACCTCGAACACCGGGGAGCTGTTTTTT
cdr3_aa: CASSLLTSNTGELFF
clone_size: few
d_call: NA
v_call: TRBV5-1
j_call: TRBJ2-2

cdr3_nt: TGTGCCAGCAGCGCCCGGACAGGGGAGCAGCCCCAGCATTTT
cdr3_aa: CASSARTGEQPQHF
clone_size: NA
d_call: TRBD1
v_call: TRBV7-2
j_call: TRBJ1-5